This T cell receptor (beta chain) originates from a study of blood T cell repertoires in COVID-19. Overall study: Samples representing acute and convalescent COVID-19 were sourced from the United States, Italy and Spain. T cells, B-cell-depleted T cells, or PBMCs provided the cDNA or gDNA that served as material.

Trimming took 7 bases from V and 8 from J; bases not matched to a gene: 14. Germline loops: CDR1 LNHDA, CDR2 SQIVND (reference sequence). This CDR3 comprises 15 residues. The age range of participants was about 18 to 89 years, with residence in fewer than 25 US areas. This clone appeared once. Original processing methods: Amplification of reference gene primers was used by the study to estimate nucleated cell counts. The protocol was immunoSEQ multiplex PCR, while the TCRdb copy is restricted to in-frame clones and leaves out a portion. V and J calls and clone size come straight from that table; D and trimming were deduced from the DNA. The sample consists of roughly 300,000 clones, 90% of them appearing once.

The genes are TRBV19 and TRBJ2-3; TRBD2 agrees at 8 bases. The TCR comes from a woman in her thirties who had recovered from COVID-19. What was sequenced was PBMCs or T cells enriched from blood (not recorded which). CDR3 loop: CASTALPGGPSTQYF. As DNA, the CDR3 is TGTGCCAGTACCGCTCTTCCGGGAGGGCCGTCTACGCAGTATTTT.